This T cell receptor (beta chain) was captured by sequencing in a study of beta chain features in type 1 diabetes. Study at large: Summed over all samples, the examined sorted cells came to 107,917,701.

Of the isolated RNA, all was reverse transcribed, and so the sequenced material was expressed TCRB transcripts. The table came from immunoSEQ multiplex PCR; TCRdb's copy has only in-frame clones and leaves some out. The sample lists about 740,000 clones, 13% occurring once. Findings and limits, study-wide: In the patient group, naive, central memory and Treg TCRB repertoires seemed more alike than in the healthy donor group. Shortening of TCRB CDR3s, moderate but significant, appeared in all four CD4+ subsets of Type 1 diabetes patients. Any role of HLA type in TCRB rearrangement remained unresolved here.

Only a few counts were recorded for this clone. Its antigen is as yet unknown. This TCR was recovered from a man between 18 and 29 years old with type 1 diabetes. Sample: naive CD4+ T cells from blood.

CDR3 protein: CASMWGGTNTGELFF. The CDR3 DNA reads as TGTGCCAGCATGTGGGGGGGCACGAACACCGGGGAGCTGTTTTTT. The chain links TRBV6-1 to TRBJ2-2; D might be TRBD2 (7 bases). Germline V CDR1 and CDR2: MNHNS, SASEGT. This CDR3 is 15 amino acids long. V lost 7 bases, J lost 0 bases, and 12 bases lay in between.